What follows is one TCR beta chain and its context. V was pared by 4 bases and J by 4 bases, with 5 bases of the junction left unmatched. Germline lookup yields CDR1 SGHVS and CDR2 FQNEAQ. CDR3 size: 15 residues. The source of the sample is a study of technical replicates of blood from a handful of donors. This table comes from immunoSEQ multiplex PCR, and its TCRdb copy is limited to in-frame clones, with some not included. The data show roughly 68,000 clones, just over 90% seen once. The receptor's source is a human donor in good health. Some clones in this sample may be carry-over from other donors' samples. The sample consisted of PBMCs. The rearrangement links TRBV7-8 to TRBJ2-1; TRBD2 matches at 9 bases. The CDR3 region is CASSSRLAVYNEQFF. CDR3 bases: TGTGCCAGCAGCTCCAGACTAGCGGTTTACAATGAGCAGTTCTTC.